This T cell receptor beta chain was obtained from a study of T cells in Graves' hyperthyroidism and ophthalmopathy. Study-wide results and limits: A model using 13 V-J features told ophthalmopathy apart from stable hyperthyroidism.

From RNA transcripts, TCR beta CDR3 regions were amplified. The TCR CDR3 first-round RT-PCR relied on the HTBI primer set. TCRdb re-called the multiplex PCR reads through MiXCR, storing one row per CDR3 protein. The data show 700,000 to 850,000 distinct CDR3 sequences, roughly a third seen once. Uncontrolled infections, other autoimmune diseases, pregnancy or lactation led to exclusion of patients. There are 13 residues in the CDR3. Germline-derived CDR1 and CDR2 are SEHNR and FQNEAQ (reference sequence). The ends were cut back, 8 bases at V and 8 bases at J, with 18 bases in the middle. There are a few counts of this clonotype. Its antigen is not known.

The V call is TRBV7-9, the J call TRBJ1-2; tentatively, D is TRBD1 (6 bases). The sample taken for sequencing was blood. The receptor was isolated from a woman aged 40 to 49 with Graves' hyperthyroidism. DNA of the CDR3: TGTGCCAGCTCACCCCGACAGGACCACGGCTACACCTTC. It encodes CASSPRQDHGYTF.